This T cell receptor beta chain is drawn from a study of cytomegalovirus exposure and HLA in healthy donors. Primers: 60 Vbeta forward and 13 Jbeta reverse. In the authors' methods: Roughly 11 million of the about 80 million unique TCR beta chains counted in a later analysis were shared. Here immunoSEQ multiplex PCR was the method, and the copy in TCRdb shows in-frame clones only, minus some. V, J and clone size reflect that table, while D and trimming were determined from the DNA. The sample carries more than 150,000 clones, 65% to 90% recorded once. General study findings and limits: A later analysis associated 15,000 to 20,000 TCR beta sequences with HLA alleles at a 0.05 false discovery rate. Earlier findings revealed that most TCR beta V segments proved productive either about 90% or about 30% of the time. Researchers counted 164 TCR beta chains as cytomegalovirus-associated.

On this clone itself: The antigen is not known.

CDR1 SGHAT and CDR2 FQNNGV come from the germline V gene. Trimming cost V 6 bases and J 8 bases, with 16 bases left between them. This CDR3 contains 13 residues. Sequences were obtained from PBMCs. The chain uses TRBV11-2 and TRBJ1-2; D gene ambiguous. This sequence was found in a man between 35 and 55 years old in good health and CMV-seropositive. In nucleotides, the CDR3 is TGTGCCAGCAGTTTTGGGTCAGGACTCGGCTACACCTTC. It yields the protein CASSFGSGLGYTF.